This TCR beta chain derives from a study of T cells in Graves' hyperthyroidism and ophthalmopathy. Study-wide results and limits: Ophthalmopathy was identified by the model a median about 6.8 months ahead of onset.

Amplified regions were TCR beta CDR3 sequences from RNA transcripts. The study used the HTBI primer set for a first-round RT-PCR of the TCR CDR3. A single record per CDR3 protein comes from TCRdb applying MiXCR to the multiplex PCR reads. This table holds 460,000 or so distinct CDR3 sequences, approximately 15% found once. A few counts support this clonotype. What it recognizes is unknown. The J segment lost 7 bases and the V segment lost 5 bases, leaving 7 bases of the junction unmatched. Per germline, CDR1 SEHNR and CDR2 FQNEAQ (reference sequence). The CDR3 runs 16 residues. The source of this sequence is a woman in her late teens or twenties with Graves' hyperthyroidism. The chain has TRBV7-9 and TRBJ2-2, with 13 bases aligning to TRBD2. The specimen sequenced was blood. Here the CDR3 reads CASSAPGLAGNGELFF. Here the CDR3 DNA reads TGTGCCAGCAGCGCACCGGGACTAGCGGGAAACGGGGAGCTGTTTTTT.